These T cell receptor beta chains were read from a single sample in a study of T cell repertoires in cytomegalovirus infection. The antigens of these receptors remain unknown. From the reads, TCRdb called clonotypes with MiXCR, one entry per CDR3 protein. Among about 740,000 distinct CDR3 sequences, around 32% were seen once, and the ten largest hold about 18%. This specimen consisted of cultured PBMCs, obtained from culture after CMV antigen stimulation. The receptors come from a human donor in good health (CMV status not recorded). Some clones in this sample may be carry-over from other donors' samples. The conserved cysteine and the conserved F or W are not part of the CDR3 here. Rows may omit the clone size; those that give it use once, few, many or a size class.

j_gene	abundance	v_gene	CDR3aa
TRBJ2-3	few	TRBV20-1	SARDPSAGSTDTQY
TRBJ1-5	NA	TRBV10-3	AISESREGDQPQH
TRBJ2-2	few	TRBV7-2	ASTRVGGRNTGELF
TRBJ1-1	NA	TRBV7-9	ASSSYAPATEAF
TRBJ1-2	many	TRBV6-1	ASSVKGANYGYT
TRBJ1-4	NA	TRBV18	ASSPFDRTYNEKLF
TRBJ2-3	NA	TRBV7-9	ASSLARREGPDTQY
TRBJ1-1	NA	TRBV5-1	ASSPSPGTANTEAF
TRBJ2-5	many	TRBV7-2	ASSPGQGETQY
TRBJ1-5	NA	TRBV19	ASSGPRGRTQPQH
TRBJ1-3	NA	TRBV28	ASTPWRYSGNTIY
TRBJ2-3	few	TRBV7-6	ASSPEWRGGTDTQY
TRBJ1-2	many	TRBV7-2	ASSSPGQGANYGYT
TRBJ2-1	few	TRBV9	ASSAPGLAGYNEQF
TRBJ2-2	NA	TRBV7-9	ASSSGDIANTGELF
TRBJ1-5	many	TRBV7-2	ASSYDRGSNQPQH
TRBJ2-5	NA	TRBV27	ASSSLQGRWETQY
TRBJ2-3	once	TRBV11-2	ASSWGRRGGSSDTQY
TRBJ2-5	NA	TRBV7-2	ASSPPSIAETQY
TRBJ1-4	few	TRBV18	ASRDGKTNEKLF
TRBJ1-5	NA	TRBV2	ASSLGSVGNQPQH
TRBJ1-1	few	TRBV4-1	ASSQDPLGRGAAF
TRBJ1-1	NA	TRBV30	AWSVGLRTEAF
TRBJ1-1	few	TRBV20-1	SAAVGNMNTEAF
TRBJ2-1	NA	TRBV7-2	ASSLGDLAGDEQF
TRBJ2-7	few	TRBV20-1	SAAAAYEQY
TRBJ1-2	NA	TRBV5-4	ASRTWGQGGTGIYGYT
TRBJ1-1	NA	TRBV10-3	AISTTDSNTEAF